This TCR beta chain came from a study of a mutant IDH1 vaccine in newly diagnosed glioma. Study-wide background: Antecedent treatment encompassed radiotherapy, temozolomide, or their combination; the majority received both. Study-level results: Pseudoprogression appeared independent of alterations in top peripheral clonotypes.

V dropped 7 bases and J dropped 1 base, with 16 bases sitting between them. Germline assignment: CDR1 ENHRY and CDR2 SYGVKD. The CDR3 runs to 15 residues. Here immunoSEQ multiplex PCR was the method, and the copy in TCRdb shows in-frame clones only, minus some. The sample consists of roughly 30,000 clones, roughly nine tenths of them appearing once. Turning to this clone: Antigen: not known.

Sample time point: week 5, during vaccination. The content of each vaccine dose was 300 ug of mutant IDH1 20-mer peptide, and topical imiquimod accompanied it. The starting material was PBMCs, obtained from a glioma patient whose treatment included an IDH1 peptide vaccine. This clonotype was sampled from a man aged 18 to 29 with glioma. The chain carries TRBV10-3 and TRBJ1-1; possibly TRBD1 for D (6 bases). The CDR3 DNA reads as TGTGCCATCACTGGGGGCGGGGCCTCGAACACTGAAGCTTTCTTT. This gives the protein CAITGGGASNTEAFF.